The 26 T cell receptor beta chains reported below all come from one sample, sequenced in a study of T cells after yellow fever vaccination (dated by TCRdb to about 2019). Taken with the paper, the label for treatment or condition translates to: live attenuated yellow fever vaccine strain. Library preparation used 5' RACE. Sequencing used an Illumina HiSeq 2500. The public reads were reprocessed in TCRdb via fastp at Q25 and MiXCR, keeping in-frame beta chains. All rows with the same CDR3 protein become a single entry with the most common DNA and genes. This sample has around 50,000 distinct CDR3 sequences in its table, and roughly 7.5% of those were observed once. Less than 35% of the sample goes to the ten largest clones. Source: CD8+ T cells sorted from PBMCs, taken roughly 15 days after the first yellow fever vaccination. The receptors stem from a man aged 18 to 29 who received the YFV17D yellow fever vaccine.

This clonotype was found many times. The rearrangement links TRBV27 to TRBJ2-7; TRBD2 agrees at 13 bases. Trimming removed 5 bases from V and 2 bases from J; junction bases left unmatched: 3. The germline gives CDR1 MNHEY, CDR2 SMNVEV (reference sequence). The CDR3 is 15 residues long. CDR3 DNA: TGTGCCAGCAGTCCGACTAGCGGGGGGACCTACGAGCAGTACGTC. Encoded protein: CASSPTSGGTYEQYV.

This clonotype was recorded many times. The chain employs TRBV5-1 and TRBJ2-7, with D tentatively TRBD1 or TRBD2 (5 bases each). The V and J ends lost 0 bases and 5 bases respectively, with 12 bases between them. Germline values: CDR1 SGHRS, CDR2 YFSETQ. This CDR3 comprises 14 residues. CDR3 sequence reads: CASSLGQGADEQYF. CDR3 bases: TGCGCCAGCAGCTTGGGGCAGGGAGCCGACGAGCAGTACTTC.

This clonotype was seen at least ten times. The chain combines TRBV6-2 or TRBV6-3 with TRBJ2-1; a weak D match, TRBD2 (6 bases). Trimming removed 7 bases from V and 8 bases from J, with 21 bases in between. CDR3 length: 15 amino acids. Per the germline V gene, CDR1 is MNHEY and CDR2 is SVGEGT. The CDR3 sequence: CASTHVRESNDEQFF. The CDR3 DNA reads TGTGCCAGCACCCACGTGCGGGAATCCAACGATGAGCAGTTCTTC.

This clonotype was picked up many times. This chain joins TRBV7-3 and TRBJ2-1; 7 nucleotides align to TRBD1. Germline loops: CDR1 SGHTA, CDR2 FQGTGA. J gave up 6 bases and V 2 bases, and 1 base lay outside the gene matches. The CDR3 has 13 residues. CDR3 protein: CASSLYRGNEQFF. As DNA, the CDR3 is TGTGCCAGCAGCTTATACAGGGGCAATGAGCAGTTCTTC.

This clonotype was counted ten times or more. The chain is built from TRBV29-1 and TRBJ2-5; the D is unclear. The germline gives CDR1 SQVTM, CDR2 ANQGSEA. The CDR3 runs 12 residues. CDR3 coding DNA: TGCAGTGTGATGGAACTCCAAGAGACCCAGTACTTC. Encoded protein: CSVMELQETQYF.

In this sample, this clonotype turned up many times. The rearrangement joins TRBV7-9 to TRBJ2-5; D unclear. V was cut by 5 bases and J by 0 bases, with 13 bases left in between. This CDR3 comprises 15 residues. The V gene's germline CDR1 is SEHNR and CDR2 FQNEAQ (reference sequence). CDR3: CASSPPPGYQETQYF. Written as DNA, the CDR3 is TGTGCCAGCAGCCCACCACCCGGGTACCAAGAGACCCAGTACTTC.

The sample holds many counts of this clonotype. The V call is TRBV5-1, the J call TRBJ2-5, with TRBD1 matching 7 bases. CDR1 and CDR2 (germline): SGHRS, YFSETQ. The CDR3 has 14 residues. V shed 5 bases and J 5 bases; nucleotides not matched to a gene: 9. The CDR3 nucleotides read TGCGCCAGCAGGGGACAGTTGCTAGGGGAGACCCAGTACTTC. It codes for CASRGQLLGETQYF.

V gene TRBV3-1 combines with J gene TRBJ2-7; D gene ambiguous. This CDR3 spans 12 amino acids. V dropped 4 bases and J dropped 0 bases, with 4 bases sitting between them. Germline assignment: CDR1 LGHDT and CDR2 YNNKEL (reference sequence). The CDR3 here is CASSRLSYEQYF. The CDR3 nucleotides read TGTGCCAGCAGCCGCCTCTCCTACGAGCAGTACTTC.

This clonotype was counted at least ten times. The chain couples TRBV6-2 or TRBV6-3 to TRBJ1-2, with a weak D call TRBD1 (6 bases). CDR1 is MNHEY and CDR2 is SVGEGT in the germline V gene. V lost 2 bases and J lost 5, with 9 bases in between. The CDR3 has 13 residues. Here the CDR3 reads CASSYTDSYGYTF. Here the CDR3 DNA reads TGTGCCAGCAGTTACACGGACAGTTATGGCTACACCTTC.

This clonotype has only a few counts. The chain couples TRBV7-9 to TRBJ1-4, with unresolved D. The CDR3 runs to 12 residues. Trimming removed 5 bases at V and 12 bases at J, with 13 bases between. Germline-derived CDR1 and CDR2 are SEHNR and FQNEAQ (reference sequence). CDR3 in DNA: TGTGCCAGCAGCCCGAGGTTGCAGGAACTGTTTTTT. Protein: CASSPRLQELFF.

This clonotype was seen more than once but under ten times. The rearrangement uses TRBV11-2 and TRBJ2-5, with TRBD1 identical over 9 bases. Germline V gives CDR1 SGHAT, CDR2 FQNNGV. V lost 3 bases, J lost 5 bases, and 10 bases stayed unmatched. The CDR3 has 16 residues. The CDR3 here is CASSFLGQGLGETQYF. The CDR3 DNA reads TGTGCCAGCAGCTTCCTGGGACAGGGATTGGGGGAGACCCAGTACTTC.

This clonotype was detected a few times. This rearrangement joins TRBV11-1 to TRBJ1-2, with a tentative D call TRBD1 (6 bases). The CDR3 is made up of 19 amino acids. V lost 6 bases to trimming and J lost 3 bases, with 29 bases between them. CDR1 SGHAT and CDR2 FQDESV come from the germline V gene (reference sequence). The CDR3 protein is CASSEKTPGHPNGDYGYTF. CDR3 DNA: TGTGCCAGCAGTGAAAAGACCCCGGGACACCCGAACGGGGACTATGGCTACACCTTC.

The V call is TRBV7-6, the J call TRBJ1-2, with a weak D call TRBD1 (6 bases). This CDR3 has 13 amino acids. The V end was cut by 5 bases, the J end by 8 bases, with 15 bases between. Per the germline V gene, CDR1 is SGHVS and CDR2 is FNYEAQ. The CDR3 region is CASSPLRGSGYTF. Written as DNA, the CDR3 is TGTGCCAGCAGCCCGCTCAGGGGATCCGGCTACACCTTC.

This clonotype has ten or more counts. V and J are TRBV28 and TRBJ2-5; 7 bases fit TRBD1. Germline V gene data show CDR1 as MDHEN and CDR2 as SYDVKM. This CDR3 is 15 amino acids long. J gave up 2 bases and V 1 base, and 4 bases lay outside the gene matches. CDR3 DNA sequence: TGTGCCAGCAGTTTATTGGACAGGTCGCAAGAGACCCAGTACTTC. Protein: CASSLLDRSQETQYF.

The sample holds many counts of this clonotype. The rearrangement uses TRBV4-1 and TRBJ1-2; D is uncertain. V lost 4 bases to trimming and J lost 2 bases, with 5 bases between them. Germline loops: CDR1 MGHRA, CDR2 YSYEKL. This CDR3 has 12 residues. In DNA form, the CDR3 reads TGCGCCAGCAGCCGCGGGAACTATGGCTACACCTTC. This sequence encodes CASSRGNYGYTF.

This clonotype was observed at least ten times. This rearrangement joins TRBV5-5 to TRBJ2-7, with TRBD1 as a possible D gene (5 bases). V was trimmed by 4 bases and J by 3 bases, leaving 8 bases between them. The CDR3 has 12 residues. Germline V gives CDR1 SGHKS, CDR2 YYEKEE (reference sequence). This chain's CDR3 is CASSLTGYEQYV. The CDR3 nucleotides are TGTGCCAGCAGCCTAACAGGCTACGAGCAGTACGTC.

The genes are TRBV21-1 and TRBJ1-5. TRBV21-1 is termed a pseudogene. The CDR3 runs to 11 residues. The CDR3 sequence is CASSNDQPQHF. The CDR3 nucleotides read TGTGCCAGCAGCAACGACCAGCCCCAGCATTTT.

At least ten counts were recorded for this clonotype. The J gene is TRBJ2-2, the V gene TRBV4-1, with 7 bases fitting TRBD2. The CDR3 consists of 16 residues. CDR1 and CDR2 from the germline V gene are MGHRA and YSYEKL. The trim removed 0 bases at V and 9 bases at J, leaving 10 bases unmatched. The CDR3 sequence is CASSQDWRGINRELFF. In DNA, the CDR3 is TGCGCCAGCAGCCAAGATTGGCGGGGGATTAACCGGGAGCTGTTTTTT.

In this sample, this clonotype turned up a few times. This chain links TRBV7-9 with TRBJ2-5; TRBD1 is a possible D gene (5 bases). V was clipped by 4 bases and J by 1 base, with 19 bases between them. This CDR3 has 17 amino acids. The germline gives CDR1 SEHNR, CDR2 FQNEAQ (reference sequence). The CDR3 DNA reads as TGTGCCAGCAGCTCGATTGGCACAGGACCCCTCCAAGAGACCCAGTACTTC. As protein: CASSSIGTGPLQETQYF.

This clonotype was seen repeatedly, ten times or more. The CDR3 nucleotides read TGTGCCAGCATCGGGGGAACAAGGGCAGATACGCAGTATTTT. Residues: CASIGGTRADTQYF. The rearrangement uses TRBV6-1 and TRBJ2-3; tentative D call: TRBD2 (6 bases). V lost 7 bases to trimming and J lost 4 bases, with 15 bases between them. This CDR3 contains 14 residues. CDR1 and CDR2 from the germline V gene are MNHNS and SASEGT.

This clonotype was recorded many times. V is TRBV5-1 and J is TRBJ2-7, with D maybe TRBD1 (5 bases). Deletions cut 0 bases from V and 4 bases from J, with 8 bases between. CDR1 and CDR2 from the germline V gene are SGHRS and YFSETQ. The CDR3 sequence is 13 residues long. The CDR3 sequence is CASSLGAGYEQYF. The CDR3 coding sequence is TGCGCCAGCAGCTTGGGAGCAGGGTACGAGCAGTACTTC.

This clonotype was seen repeatedly, ten times or more. The chain uses TRBV7-6 and TRBJ1-4; no firm D call. Germline loops: CDR1 SGHVS, CDR2 FNYEAQ. The CDR3 is 16 residues long. Trimming removed 5 bases from V and 8 bases from J, with 21 bases in between. As DNA, the CDR3 is TGTGCCAGCAGCCCGAGACGACTCAGCCCGAGGGAAAAACTGTTTTTT. As protein: CASSPRRLSPREKLFF.

This clonotype was detected many times. The CDR3 is CASSEIGAGVPYEQYV. The CDR3 nucleotides read TGTGCCAGCAGCGAAATTGGGGCAGGGGTCCCCTACGAGCAGTACGTC. The rearrangement links TRBV6-1 to TRBJ2-7; possible D gene TRBD1, 6 bases. The CDR3 covers 16 residues. Trimming took 6 bases from V and 2 from J, leaving 20 bases between them. Per the germline V gene, CDR1 is MNHNS and CDR2 is SASEGT.

This clonotype was picked up many times. The chain joins TRBV6-2 or TRBV6-3 to TRBJ1-2; D is uncertain. The ends were cut back, 6 bases at V and 1 base at J, with 15 bases in the middle. The CDR3 is 15 amino acids. Germline values: CDR1 MNHEY, CDR2 SVGEGT. The CDR3 bases are TGTGCCAGCAGCCGCTTAACTACAGATAACTATGGCTACACCTTC. Protein sequence: CASSRLTTDNYGYTF.

This clonotype was seen repeatedly, ten times or more. The rearrangement joins TRBV11-2 to TRBJ2-7; D remains ambiguous. The CDR3 is 14 amino acids. From germline, CDR1 is SGHAT and CDR2 FQNNGV. Trimming took 1 base from V and 5 from J, leaving 12 bases between them. For the CDR3, the DNA is TGTGCCAGCAGCTTAGGTGCACTAAGGGACGAGCAGTACGTC. Amino acids: CASSLGALRDEQYV.

This clonotype has at least ten counts. The gene calls are TRBV30 and TRBJ2-1; TRBD2 is a possible D gene (6 bases). CDR1 is GTSNPN, CDR2 SVGIG, per germline (reference sequence). Trimming pared 0 bases from V and 3 bases from J, leaving 12 bases between. The CDR3 contains 15 residues. The CDR3 DNA sequence: TGTGCCTGGAGTGTAAGGGACTCTTTCTACAATGAGCAGTTCTTC. Translation: CAWSVRDSFYNEQFF.